This T cell receptor (beta chain) was observed in a study of cytomegalovirus exposure and HLA in healthy donors. This clone has just a few counts. Its specificity is not known. Study results and limitations: Later analysis revealed greater clonal expansion in HLA-associated TCR beta chains than in equally common others.

PCR amplification relied on 60 Vbeta primers (plus 13 Jbeta primers). Profiling relied on immunoSEQ multiplex PCR, and the TCRdb table lists in-frame clones only, not all of them. Of approximately 170,000 clones listed, roughly 79% are singletons. V lost 6 bases to trimming and J lost 9 bases, with 17 bases between them. This CDR3 is built from 13 residues. The germline gives CDR1 MNHNY, CDR2 SVGAGI (reference sequence). This receptor was taken from a man younger than 35 in good health and CMV-seropositive. The sample taken for sequencing was PBMCs. The chain joins TRBV6-6 to TRBJ2-5; D might be TRBD1 (6 bases). CDR3 nucleotides: TGTGCCAGCAGCCCCGGACAGCCAACGGCCCAGTACTTC. Translation: CASSPGQPTAQYF.